These 11 T cell receptor beta chains share one sample of origin, sequenced in a study of T cell responses to AZD1222 COVID-19 vaccine (dated by TCRdb to the early 2020s). In light of the paper, this sample's time point label describes: baseline before first vaccination. According to the study, the label for this sample's treatment or condition signals: meningococcal conjugate vaccine given as trial control. The library came from the immunoSEQ multiplex PCR assay. Sourced from immuneACCESS, this table was stored by TCRdb with only in-frame sequences that have V and J called. A share of the clones is absent; for the studies checked, an unresolved V gene accounts for under half, and the remainder has no known explanation. The sample profile shows about 160,000 clones; 92% of them were found once. Together, the top ten hold 4.4% of the sample. The sequencing used peripheral blood, collected on day 0 of MenACWY control vaccination. The receptors shown here come from an adult in good health.

The chain recombines TRBV19 with TRBJ1-2; D not resolved. CDR3 length: 15 residues. V was clipped by 3 bases and J by 8 bases, with 19 bases between them. CDR1 and CDR2 from the germline V gene are LNHDA and SQIVND (reference sequence). The CDR3 here is CASSISFSAGHGYTF. CDR3 coding DNA: TGTGCCAGTAGTATCTCTTTTTCAGCCGGGCACGGCTACACCTTC.

A single count supports this clone. This rearrangement joins TRBV6-5 to TRBJ1-5, with D unresolved. This CDR3 has 14 residues. Trimming removed 7 bases at V and 3 bases at J, with 13 bases between. Per germline, CDR1 MNHEY and CDR2 SVGAGI. For the CDR3, the DNA is TGTGCCAGCATCTCGGACCGCGACAATCAGCCCCAGCATTTT. Translation gives CASISDRDNQPQHF.

V usage is TRBV6-2 or TRBV6-3 and J usage is TRBJ1-5, with D tentatively TRBD1 (6 bases). Germline CDR1 reads MNHEY; CDR2 reads SVGEGT. The CDR3 consists of 15 residues. V lost 6 bases and J 5 bases, leaving 17 bases between the germline ends. In DNA, the CDR3 is TGTGCCAGCAGCCGAGTCGGGGCAGGGGATCAGCCCCAGCATTTT. Translation: CASSRVGAGDQPQHF.

The chain employs TRBV6-2 or TRBV6-3 and TRBJ1-2, with no clear D. The V and J ends lost 2 bases and 8 bases respectively, with 12 bases between them. Germline V gene sequence: CDR1 MNHEY, CDR2 SVGEGT. This CDR3 is built from 13 residues. The CDR3 DNA reads as TGTGCCAGCAGTTACGTAACGAAGTCGGGCTACACCTTC. Translated, it gives CASSYVTKSGYTF.

The CDR3, as DNA: TGTGCCAGCAGCGGAGGACTAGGAAGCACCGGGGAGCTGTTTTTT. Translating gives CASSGGLGSTGELFF. The V gene is TRBV9, the J gene TRBJ2-2; 7 bases are a match to TRBD2. Germline V gives CDR1 SGDLS, CDR2 YYNGEE. CDR3 length equals 15 residues. V lost 3 bases and J lost 4; bases outside the gene matches: 6.

This sequence joins TRBV18 and TRBJ1-1; 8 bases are a match to TRBD1. Germline V gene lookup returns CDR1 KGHSH and CDR2 LQKENI. This CDR3 has 15 residues. J gave up 7 bases and V 0 bases, and 7 bases lay outside the gene matches. For the CDR3, the DNA is TGTGCCAGCTCACCACCGCGACAGGGGAAGAGTGAAGCTTTCTTT. Its protein product is CASSPPRQGKSEAFF.

This chain connects TRBV7-2 to TRBJ2-4, with D maybe TRBD2 (6 bases). V was trimmed by 7 bases and J by 7 bases, leaving 17 bases between them. This CDR3 has 14 residues. The V gene's germline CDR1 is SGHTA and CDR2 FQGNSA. CDR3 protein: CASTLGPGGNIQYF. CDR3 sequence (DNA): TGTGCCAGCACCTTGGGCCCTGGGGGGAACATTCAGTACTTC.

The chain joins TRBV19 to TRBJ1-2; tentatively, D is TRBD1 (5 bases). CDR1 is LNHDA, CDR2 SQIVND, per germline (reference sequence). The V gene lost 5 bases and the J gene lost 6 bases, with 13 bases spanning the gap. CDR3 length: 13 amino acids. The CDR3 coding sequence is TGTGCCAGTAGTCTCCGGGGGTTGGATGGCTACACCTTC. This gives the protein CASSLRGLDGYTF.

The chain joins TRBV3-1 (or the pseudogene TRBV3-2) to TRBJ2-7; D remains ambiguous. The germline CDR1 and CDR2 sequences are LGHDT and YNNKEL (reference sequence). V was pared by 0 bases and J by 6 bases, with 12 bases between. This CDR3 contains 14 residues. CDR3 sequence reads: CASSQDPTSAEQYF. The CDR3, as DNA: TGTGCCAGCAGCCAAGATCCAACCTCGGCCGAGCAGTACTTC.

This chain connects TRBV19 to TRBJ1-4, with D unclear. Between the trimmed V and J ends, which lost 1 base and 0 bases, there was a span of 9 bases. Germline V gives CDR1 LNHDA, CDR2 SQIVND (reference sequence). This CDR3 spans 16 amino acids. CDR3 sequence reads: CASSIGTDATNEKLFF. CDR3 sequence (DNA): TGTGCCAGTAGTATAGGGACCGACGCAACTAATGAAAAACTGTTTTTT.

The chain links TRBV12-3 or TRBV12-4 to TRBJ1-2; TRBD1 is a possible D gene (6 bases). Trimming cost V 6 bases and J 8 bases, with 13 bases left between them. This CDR3 contains 12 residues. In DNA form, the CDR3 reads TGTGCCAGCAGGGAAGCAGGGGACGGCTACACCTTC. This sequence encodes CASREAGDGYTF.